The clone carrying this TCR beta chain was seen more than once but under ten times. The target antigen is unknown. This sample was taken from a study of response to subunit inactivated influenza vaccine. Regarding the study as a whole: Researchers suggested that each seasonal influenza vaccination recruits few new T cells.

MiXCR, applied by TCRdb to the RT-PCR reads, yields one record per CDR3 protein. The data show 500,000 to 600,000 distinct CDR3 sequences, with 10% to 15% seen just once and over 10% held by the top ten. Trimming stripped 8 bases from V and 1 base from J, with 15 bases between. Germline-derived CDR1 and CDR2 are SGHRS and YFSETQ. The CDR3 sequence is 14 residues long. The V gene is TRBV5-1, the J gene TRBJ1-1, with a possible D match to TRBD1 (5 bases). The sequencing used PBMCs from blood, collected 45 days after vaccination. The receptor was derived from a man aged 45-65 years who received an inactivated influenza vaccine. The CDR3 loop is CASAQGYSNTEAFF. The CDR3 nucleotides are TGCGCCAGTGCCCAGGGATATTCGAACACTGAAGCTTTCTTT.